This is a list of T cell receptor beta chains from one sample in a study of T cell changes during pregnancy in multiple sclerosis. Assay: immunoSEQ multiplex PCR; the TCRdb copy retains only in-frame clones and omits some. The data hold under 70,000 clones, with roughly 89% observed a single time. This material consisted of peripheral blood, taken after pregnancy. All receptors derive from a female donor in good health, enrolled as a control in a pregnancy study. Each CDR3 is given with its conserved first and last residue.

J gene: TRBJ1-4
V gene: TRBV6-6
CDR3 protein: CASSYRQVNEKLFF

J gene: TRBJ2-7
V gene: TRBV10-3
CDR3 protein: CAISEPGQEYYEQYF

J gene: TRBJ2-7
V gene: TRBV18
CDR3 protein: CASSPGTGSTYEQYF

J gene: TRBJ1-5
V gene: TRBV19
CDR3 protein: CASIPPGGGQPQHF

J gene: TRBJ1-1
V gene: TRBV27
CDR3 protein: CASSFGQGNTEAFF

J gene: TRBJ1-2
V gene: TRBV11-1
CDR3 protein: CASTDSINYGYTF

J gene: TRBJ2-7
V gene: TRBV7-8
CDR3 protein: CASSREAGVWEQYF

J gene: TRBJ1-2
V gene: TRBV7-2
CDR3 protein: CASSLAPDRVFGYTF

J gene: TRBJ2-3
V gene: TRBV4-3
CDR3 protein: CASSQGWRGASTDTQYF

J gene: TRBJ2-3
V gene: TRBV4-2
CDR3 protein: CASSQVSSGAPTDTQYF

J gene: TRBJ1-1
V gene: TRBV29-1
CDR3 protein: CSAAMAAQGLEAFF

J gene: TRBJ2-5
V gene: TRBV30
CDR3 protein: CAWSHRVGETQYF

J gene: TRBJ2-7
V gene: TRBV7-3
CDR3 protein: CASSPSASEEQYF

J gene: TRBJ1-2
V gene: TRBV5-1
CDR3 protein: CASSLRDRDSYTF

J gene: TRBJ1-5
V gene: TRBV7-9
CDR3 protein: CASSGTGSSQPQHF

J gene: TRBJ1-3
V gene: TRBV2
CDR3 protein: CATGQGARNTIYF

J gene: TRBJ2-7
V gene: TRBV11-2
CDR3 protein: CASRGAGYEQYF

J gene: TRBJ2-3
V gene: TRBV13
CDR3 protein: CASSLGLGGGPYTDTQYF

J gene: TRBJ1-5
V gene: TRBV30
CDR3 protein: CAWSEPGTGPQPQHF

J gene: TRBJ1-1
V gene: TRBV11-3
CDR3 protein: CASSLRVTGTEAFF

J gene: TRBJ1-1
V gene: TRBV5-5
CDR3 protein: CASSSGTGGHTEAFF

J gene: TRBJ1-5
V gene: TRBV7-2
CDR3 protein: CASSPPPGTGRGQPQHF

J gene: TRBJ2-7
V gene: TRBV13
CDR3 protein: CASSLGSGEVSIGEQYF

J gene: TRBJ1-2
V gene: TRBV5-1
CDR3 protein: CASKATNYGYTF

J gene: TRBJ2-4
V gene: TRBV11-3
CDR3 protein: CASSSLGQAKNIQYF

J gene: TRBJ2-5
V gene: TRBV5-4
CDR3 protein: CASSRRAGETQYF

J gene: TRBJ2-7
V gene: TRBV5-1
CDR3 protein: CASSLARDKDYEQYF

J gene: TRBJ2-1
V gene: TRBV5-1
CDR3 protein: CASSLGLDYSYNEQFF

J gene: TRBJ2-6
V gene: TRBV18
CDR3 protein: CASSPMGQGSGANVLTF

J gene: TRBJ2-7
V gene: TRBV2
CDR3 protein: CASRGTNSYEQYF

J gene: TRBJ1-2
V gene: TRBV23-1
CDR3 protein: CASSPQQGPWDGYTF

J gene: TRBJ2-1
V gene: TRBV7-2
CDR3 protein: CASSLMLAGGNNEQFF

J gene: TRBJ2-7
V gene: TRBV10-3
CDR3 protein: CAISESIQGAGEQYF

J gene: TRBJ1-1
V gene: TRBV27
CDR3 protein: CASSSYVHTEAFF

J gene: TRBJ2-1
V gene: TRBV13
CDR3 protein: CASSQINEQFF

J gene: TRBJ1-6
V gene: TRBV5-4
CDR3 protein: CASRIGGRNSPLHF

J gene: TRBJ2-5
V gene: TRBV2
CDR3 protein: CASGLAAETQYF

J gene: TRBJ2-5
V gene: TRBV29-1
CDR3 protein: CSVVGTEAQETQYF

J gene: TRBJ2-5
V gene: TRBV7-2
CDR3 protein: CASSLVPSGETQYF

J gene: TRBJ1-6
V gene: TRBV6-5
CDR3 protein: CASRRTDSPLHF

J gene: TRBJ2-3
V gene: TRBV6-1
CDR3 protein: CASSGSSGGSDTQYF

J gene: TRBJ1-1
V gene: TRBV6-5
CDR3 protein: CASSYGDTEAFF

J gene: TRBJ1-1
V gene: TRBV9
CDR3 protein: CASSPRGGGLAEAFF

J gene: TRBJ2-5
V gene: TRBV9
CDR3 protein: CASSVVGGSEETQYF

J gene: TRBJ2-7
V gene: TRBV7-6
CDR3 protein: CASSLDRVAEQYF

J gene: TRBJ2-3
V gene: TRBV7-2
CDR3 protein: CASSLGAGGPADTQYF

J gene: TRBJ1-2
V gene: TRBV2
CDR3 protein: CASSDLDHSANYGYTF

J gene: TRBJ2-7
V gene: TRBV19
CDR3 protein: CASSSWRTGSYEQYF

J gene: TRBJ2-7
V gene: TRBV19
CDR3 protein: CASSRTVTYEQYF

J gene: TRBJ2-7
V gene: TRBV7-2
CDR3 protein: CASSLAQTYEQYF

J gene: TRBJ1-4
V gene: TRBV11-3
CDR3 protein: CASSSSVVPSGEKLFF

J gene: TRBJ1-1
V gene: TRBV7-3
CDR3 protein: CASSPDRGQFEAFF

J gene: TRBJ2-2
V gene: TRBV6-1
CDR3 protein: CASSGLAGDTGELFF

J gene: TRBJ1-5
V gene: TRBV19
CDR3 protein: CASSINTGDGRPQHF

J gene: TRBJ1-5
V gene: TRBV6-5
CDR3 protein: CASSGTGDNQPQHF

J gene: TRBJ2-2
V gene: TRBV27
CDR3 protein: CASSFGGGNGELFF

J gene: TRBJ2-7
V gene: TRBV4-3
CDR3 protein: CASSQDKHSSYEQYF

J gene: TRBJ2-7
V gene: TRBV6-4
CDR3 protein: CASSVFRDRYYEQYF

J gene: TRBJ2-7
V gene: TRBV16
CDR3 protein: CASSLDNYEQYF

J gene: TRBJ1-2
V gene: TRBV6-6
CDR3 protein: CASSQAAGGTF